Each of the 29 T cell receptor beta chains below was sequenced from the same sample in a study of CD8 T cells in Susac syndrome (dated by TCRdb to about 2019). Library creation used the immunoSEQ multiplex PCR assay. RNA was extracted using the RNeasy kit, and about 0.5 to 1 microgram was reverse transcribed with random hexamers. TCRdb applied fastp at Q25 and MiXCR to the public reads, then kept only in-frame beta chains. Rows are combined by CDR3 protein, so each entry shows the most common genes and DNA. Across this sample there are about 250,000 distinct CDR3 sequences, with about 93% seen only once. The ten largest account for roughly 0.072% of the sample. Input material: CD4+ T cells from PBMCs. The receptor source for this set is a human donor with multiple sclerosis.

The chain carries TRBV3-1 and TRBJ2-1; D may correspond to TRBD1 or TRBD2 (5 bases each). The CDR3 contains 14 residues. Germline loops: CDR1 LGHDT, CDR2 YNNKEL (reference sequence). V gave up 8 bases and J gave up 2 bases, with 13 bases separating them. CDR3 nucleotide sequence: TGTGCCAGCCGACCGGGACCGGCCTACAATGAGCAGTTCTTC. It codes for CASRPGPAYNEQFF.

The table lists this clonotype with a count of one. The V call is TRBV3-1, the J call TRBJ2-7, with 7 bases fitting TRBD1. The junction had 2 bases not matched to a gene; V was cut back by 2 bases and J by 1 base. CDR1 LGHDT and CDR2 YNNKEL come from the germline V gene (reference sequence). This CDR3 comprises 14 residues. The CDR3 sequence is CASSQTGASYEQYF. The DNA of the CDR3 is TGTGCCAGCAGCCAAACAGGGGCTTCCTACGAGCAGTACTTC.

The CDR3 reads CSGCISSTDTQYF. The CDR3, as DNA: TGCAGCGGATGCATTTCTAGCACAGATACGCAGTATTTT. The chain has TRBV29-1 and TRBJ2-3, with D uncertain. The V gene lost 7 bases and the J gene lost 0 bases, with 11 bases spanning the gap. Per the germline V gene, CDR1 is SQVTM and CDR2 is ANQGSEA. This CDR3 is built from 13 residues.

The chain carries TRBV5-1 and TRBJ2-2; D uncertain. The CDR3 has 14 residues. The germline V and J ends were trimmed by 0 bases and 6 bases, with 9 bases remaining between them. Germline lookup yields CDR1 SGHRS and CDR2 YFSETQ. The CDR3 sequence is CASSLAYRSGELFF. CDR3 sequence (DNA): TGCGCCAGCAGCTTGGCGTATCGGTCCGGGGAGCTGTTTTTT.

This chain links TRBV7-9 with TRBJ1-1; unclear D gene. Germline V CDR1 and CDR2: SEHNR, FQNEAQ (reference sequence). V lost 2 bases to trimming and J lost 11 bases, with 12 bases between them. CDR3 length: 12 residues. CDR3 DNA sequence: TGTGCCAGCAGCTTAAATCGGGGTGGTGCTTTCTTT. Its protein product is CASSLNRGGAFF.

V usage is TRBV10-3 and J usage is TRBJ2-7; TRBD2 might be the D (6 bases). Germline CDR1 ENHRY, CDR2 SYGVKD. This CDR3 spans 14 amino acids. Trimming left V 9 bases short and J 0 bases short, with 15 bases between. This CDR3 is CAISGGMGSYEQYF. CDR3 sequence (DNA): TGTGCCATTTCCGGGGGAATGGGCTCCTACGAGCAGTACTTC.

The V call is TRBV3-1, the J call TRBJ2-7; the D gene is possibly TRBD2 (5 bases). Per the germline V gene, CDR1 is LGHDT and CDR2 is YNNKEL (reference sequence). The CDR3 totals 15 residues. With 0 bases removed from V and 0 bases from J, the gap between germline ends came to 9 bases. CDR3 DNA sequence: TGTGCCAGCAGCCAAGAAAGGAGGCTCTCCTACGAGCAGTACTTC. Its translation is CASSQERRLSYEQYF.

The chain carries TRBV29-1 and TRBJ2-1; D is undetermined. The germline CDR1 and CDR2 sequences are SQVTM and ANQGSEA. This CDR3 comprises 12 residues. The V gene lost 4 bases and the J gene lost 10 bases, with 14 bases spanning the gap. CDR3 nucleotides: TGCAGCGTTGCTCGTTCCGACGGGGAGCAGTTCTTC. This translates into CSVARSDGEQFF.

The chain is built from TRBV20-1 and TRBJ2-1, with TRBD1 matching over 7 bases. Germline values: CDR1 DFQATT, CDR2 SNEGSKA (reference sequence). This CDR3 comprises 16 residues. V gave up 0 bases and J gave up 0 bases; unmatched junction bases: 5. The CDR3 DNA follows: TGCAGTGCTAGAGAATTCGGGACAGCCTCCTACAATGAGCAGTTCTTC. Residues: CSAREFGTASYNEQFF.

The genes are TRBV25-1 and TRBJ2-1, with TRBD2 identical over 8 bases. The CDR3 loop spans 14 amino acids. Germline V CDR1 and CDR2: MGHDK, SYGVNS. V shed 3 bases and J 6 bases; nucleotides not matched to a gene: 4. This CDR3 is CASSDRTSRNEQFF. The CDR3 region has the DNA TGTGCCAGCAGTGACAGGACTAGCCGCAATGAGCAGTTCTTC.

The chain is built from TRBV5-1 and TRBJ1-1; 9 bases agree with TRBD1. Losses at the gene ends were 5 bases for V and 1 base for J; bases not matched to a gene: 6. CDR3 length: 15 residues. CDR1 is SGHRS, CDR2 YFSETQ, per germline. DNA for the CDR3: TGCGCCAGCAGTTCCCGGACAGGGGAGAACACTGAAGCTTTCTTT. Translation gives CASSSRTGENTEAFF.

CDR3 protein: CSVDGGSPNEQYV. CDR3 coding DNA: TGCAGCGTTGATGGCGGGAGTCCGAACGAGCAGTACGTC. The chain recombines TRBV29-1 with TRBJ2-7, with 7 nucleotides matching TRBD2. This CDR3 has 13 amino acids. Germline CDR1 is SQVTM and CDR2 is ANQGSEA. Trimming took 3 bases from V and 5 from J; bases not matched to a gene: 7.

The J gene is TRBJ2-2, the V gene TRBV3-1; D perhaps matches TRBD1 (6 bases). The CDR3 is 15 amino acids. V lost 5 bases, J lost 2 bases, and 12 bases lay in between. From germline, CDR1 is LGHDT and CDR2 YNNKEL (reference sequence). The CDR3 nucleotides read TGTGCCAGCAGCGAGTCCGGGACAAACACCGGGGAGCTGTTTTTT. It yields the protein CASSESGTNTGELFF.

The chain joins TRBV20-1 to TRBJ2-1; 8 bases fit TRBD1. The CDR3 runs to 14 residues. Germline V gene sequence: CDR1 DFQATT, CDR2 SNEGSKA (reference sequence). V dropped 6 bases and J dropped 6; count of bases not matched to a gene: 10. The CDR3 protein is CSAQTGEHFNEQFF. DNA of the CDR3: TGCAGTGCGCAGACAGGGGAGCACTTCAATGAGCAGTTCTTC.

This clonotype was picked up one time. The chain links TRBV6-5 to TRBJ2-7; 12 nucleotides match TRBD2. This CDR3 contains 15 residues. Losses at the gene ends were 8 bases for V and 2 bases for J; bases not matched to a gene: 7. The germline V gene has CDR1 MNHEY and CDR2 SVGAGI. CDR3 protein: CASRAGLAGTYEQYV. For the CDR3, the DNA is TGTGCCAGCCGCGCAGGACTAGCGGGGACCTACGAGCAGTACGTC.

The count of this clonotype is one. V usage is TRBV30 and J usage is TRBJ2-1; possibly TRBD2 for D (6 bases). The CDR3 runs 13 residues. CDR1 is GTSNPN, CDR2 SVGIG, per germline (reference sequence). Trimming removed 5 bases from V and 7 bases from J, with 15 bases in between. The CDR3 here is CAWGVGLQNEQFF. CDR3 nucleotide sequence: TGTGCCTGGGGGGTGGGACTTCAAAATGAGCAGTTCTTC. Together with reference TRBV30 and TRBJ2-1, the CDR3 gives the full variable domain: SQTIHQWPATLVQPVGSPLSLECTVEGTSNPNLYWYRQAAGRGLQLLFYSVGIGQISSEVPQNLSASRPQDRQFILSSKKLLLSDSGFYLCAWGVGLQNEQFFGPGTRLTVL.

The DNA for the CDR3 is TGTGCCAGCAGCTTGACAGGTCTTGGCTACACCTTC. Translating it yields CASSLTGLGYTF. The chain couples TRBV7-2 to TRBJ1-2; weak D call: TRBD1 (6 bases). Between the trimmed V and J ends, which lost 3 bases and 7 bases, there was a span of 9 bases. The CDR3 consists of 12 residues. Germline V CDR1 and CDR2: SGHTA, FQGNSA.

The sample holds one count of this clonotype. The chain recombines TRBV7-8 with TRBJ2-5, with D tentatively TRBD1 (6 bases). The CDR3 extends over 14 amino acids. The V gene lost 7 bases and the J gene lost 1 base, with 13 bases spanning the gap. CDR1 is SGHVS and CDR2 is FQNEAQ in the germline V gene. As DNA, the CDR3 is TGTGCCAGCAACCAGGGGCCCGGCCAAGAGACCCAGTACTTC. It translates to CASNQGPGQETQYF.

The rearrangement joins TRBV12-3 or TRBV12-4 to TRBJ1-4, with TRBD1 identical over 9 bases. The CDR3 extends over 14 amino acids. V shed 5 bases, J shed 6 bases, and the junction held 4 bases outside the gene matches. CDR3 in amino acids: CASSPRQGDEKLFF. CDR3 nucleotides: TGTGCCAGCAGTCCAAGACAGGGGGATGAAAAACTGTTTTTT.

V is TRBV5-1 and J is TRBJ2-7; D is uncertain. Per the germline V gene, CDR1 is SGHRS and CDR2 is YFSETQ. V lost 0 bases and J 5 bases, leaving 9 bases between the germline ends. The CDR3 consists of 13 residues. As DNA, the CDR3 is TGCGCCAGCAGCTTGGCCGGTATGGACGAGCAGTACTTC. This codes for CASSLAGMDEQYF.

J is TRBJ2-1 and V is TRBV5-4; 7 bases match TRBD1. Trimming took 2 bases from V and 3 from J; bases not matched to a gene: 11. CDR1 is SGHNT, CDR2 YYREEE, per germline (reference sequence). CDR3 length: 17 amino acids. This CDR3 reads CASSLAKGQNIYNEQFF. DNA of the CDR3: TGTGCCAGCAGCTTAGCCAAGGGACAGAATATCTACAATGAGCAGTTCTTC.

V is TRBV10-3 and J is TRBJ1-2, with D possibly being TRBD1 (6 bases). Germline loops: CDR1 ENHRY, CDR2 SYGVKD. The length of the CDR3 is 15 residues. Trimming cost V 0 bases and J 4 bases, with 12 bases left between them. In nucleotides, the CDR3 is TGTGCCATCAGTGAGTCGGCAGGGGATCCCTATGGCTACACCTTC. Its protein is CAISESAGDPYGYTF.

The V gene is TRBV10-3, the J gene TRBJ2-5; D is perhaps TRBD1 (5 bases). This CDR3 region has 13 residues. CDR1 is ENHRY, CDR2 SYGVKD, per germline. Between the trimmed V and J ends, which lost 3 bases and 1 base, there was a span of 6 bases. In nucleotides, the CDR3 is TGTGCCATCAGTGAAACAGGCCAAGAGACCCAGTACTTC. Its translation: CAISETGQETQYF.

The CDR3: CASSRSGLLDTQYF. For the CDR3, the DNA is TGTGCCAGCAGTCGATCCGGACTGTTAGATACGCAGTATTTT. The V and J genes are TRBV2 and TRBJ2-3; D is possibly TRBD2 (5 bases). The CDR3 runs 14 residues. Trimming shortened V by 5 bases and J by 5 bases, and 14 bases separated the two germline ends. Germline-derived CDR1 and CDR2 are SNHLY and FYNNEI.

The V and J genes are TRBV12-3 or TRBV12-4 and TRBJ1-2; a possible D gene is TRBD1 (5 bases). The CDR3 totals 15 residues. The germline V and J ends were trimmed by 6 bases and 4 bases, with 18 bases remaining between them. The CDR3 DNA reads TGTGCCAGCAGCGGCACAGGATCCTTAGGCTATGGCTACACCTTC. Encoded protein: CASSGTGSLGYGYTF.

This clonotype was found once. The chain links TRBV5-1 to TRBJ2-1; tentatively, D is TRBD1 or TRBD2 (5 bases each). The CDR3 is 12 amino acids. V was trimmed by 3 bases and J by 9 bases, leaving 10 bases between them. Germline values: CDR1 SGHRS, CDR2 YFSETQ. The CDR3 coding sequence is TGCGCCAGCAGCTGGGACCTAGGTGAGCAGTTCTTC. It specifies CASSWDLGEQFF.

The chain carries TRBV19 and TRBJ2-2; D is unclear. CDR1 is LNHDA and CDR2 is SQIVND in the germline V gene (reference sequence). The V end lost 5 bases, the J end lost 4 bases, and 8 bases lay between the germline ends. This CDR3 comprises 13 residues. CDR3: CASSPGRTGELFF. CDR3 coding DNA: TGTGCCAGTAGTCCAGGACGCACCGGGGAGCTGTTTTTT.

The chain recombines TRBV19 with TRBJ1-5, with 7 nucleotides matching TRBD1. The V and J ends lost 10 bases and 5 bases, in that order; junction bases with no gene match: 14. Germline CDR1 is LNHDA and CDR2 is SQIVND (reference sequence). This CDR3 has 15 amino acids. For the CDR3, the DNA is TGTGCCACCAGGGGGGGGGTAAGTCCGGATCAGCCCCAGCATTTT. The encoded protein is CATRGGVSPDQPQHF.

J is TRBJ2-7 and V is TRBV9; possibly TRBD1 for D (6 bases). V dropped 4 bases and J dropped 3 bases, with 17 bases sitting between them. Germline V lookup: CDR1 SGDLS, CDR2 YYNGEE. The CDR3 loop spans 15 amino acids. In DNA, the CDR3 is TGTGCCAGCAGCCCAAAACGGACAGATAGCTACGAGCAGTACTTC. The encoded protein is CASSPKRTDSYEQYF.